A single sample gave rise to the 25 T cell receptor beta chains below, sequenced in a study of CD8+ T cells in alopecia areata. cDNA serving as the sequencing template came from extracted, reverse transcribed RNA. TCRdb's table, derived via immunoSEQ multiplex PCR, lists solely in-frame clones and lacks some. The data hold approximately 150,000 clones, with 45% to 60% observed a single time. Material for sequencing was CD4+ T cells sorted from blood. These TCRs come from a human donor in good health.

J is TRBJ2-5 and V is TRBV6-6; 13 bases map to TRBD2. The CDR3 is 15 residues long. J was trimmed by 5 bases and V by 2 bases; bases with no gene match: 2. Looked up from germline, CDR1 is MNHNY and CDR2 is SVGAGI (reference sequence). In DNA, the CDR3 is TGTGCCAGCAGTTACGTACTAGCGGGAGGGGAGACCCAGTACTTC. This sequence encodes CASSYVLAGGETQYF.

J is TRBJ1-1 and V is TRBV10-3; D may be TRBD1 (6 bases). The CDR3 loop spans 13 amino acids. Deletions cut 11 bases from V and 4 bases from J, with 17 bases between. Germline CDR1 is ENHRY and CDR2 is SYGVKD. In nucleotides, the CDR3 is TGTGCCTCAGGACCGGACAGTATCACTGAAGCTTTCTTT. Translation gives CASGPDSITEAFF.

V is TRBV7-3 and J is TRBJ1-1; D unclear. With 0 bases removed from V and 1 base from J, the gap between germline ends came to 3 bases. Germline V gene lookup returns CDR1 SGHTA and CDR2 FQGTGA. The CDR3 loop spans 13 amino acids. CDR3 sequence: CASSLTGNTEAFF. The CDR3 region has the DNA TGTGCCAGCAGCTTAACGGGGAACACTGAAGCTTTCTTT.

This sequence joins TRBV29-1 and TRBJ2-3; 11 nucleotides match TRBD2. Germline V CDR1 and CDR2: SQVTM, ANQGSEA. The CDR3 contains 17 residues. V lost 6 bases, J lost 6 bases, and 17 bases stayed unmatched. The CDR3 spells CSVDTLLAGGSLDTQYF. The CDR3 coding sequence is TGCAGCGTAGACACCCTTCTAGCGGGAGGCTCGTTGGATACGCAGTATTTT.

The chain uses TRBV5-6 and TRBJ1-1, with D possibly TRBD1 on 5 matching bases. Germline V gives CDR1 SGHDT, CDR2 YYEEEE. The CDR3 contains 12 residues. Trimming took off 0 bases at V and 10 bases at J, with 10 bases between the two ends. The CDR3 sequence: CASSLGTGGAFF. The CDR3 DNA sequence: TGTGCCAGCAGCTTGGGGACTGGGGGAGCTTTCTTT.

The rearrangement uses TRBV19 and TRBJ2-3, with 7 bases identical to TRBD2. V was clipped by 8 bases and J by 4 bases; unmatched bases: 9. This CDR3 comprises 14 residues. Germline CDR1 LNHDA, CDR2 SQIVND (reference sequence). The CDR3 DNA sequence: TGTGCCAGTGGAAAAGGACTAGGCGCAGATACGCAGTATTTT. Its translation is CASGKGLGADTQYF.

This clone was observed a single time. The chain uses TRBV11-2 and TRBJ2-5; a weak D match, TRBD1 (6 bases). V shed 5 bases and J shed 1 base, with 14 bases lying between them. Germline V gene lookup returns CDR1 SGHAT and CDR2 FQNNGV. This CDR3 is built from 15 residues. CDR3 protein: CASSPDSFRQETQYF. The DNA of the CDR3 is TGTGCCAGCAGCCCGGACAGTTTTCGCCAAGAGACCCAGTACTTC.

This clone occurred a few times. CDR3 DNA sequence: TGTGCCAGTAGTATAACCTTAGTCACCGGGGAGCTGTTTTTT. It is translated as CASSITLVTGELFF. This chain uses TRBV19 with TRBJ2-2, with D unresolved. The CDR3 has 14 amino acids. Between the trimmed V and J ends, which lost 2 bases and 4 bases, there was a span of 8 bases. Germline loops: CDR1 LNHDA, CDR2 SQIVND (reference sequence).

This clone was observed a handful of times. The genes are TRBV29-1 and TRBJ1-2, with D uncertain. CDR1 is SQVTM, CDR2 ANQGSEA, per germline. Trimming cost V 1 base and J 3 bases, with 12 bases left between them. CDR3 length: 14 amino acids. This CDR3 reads CSVEGRGKDYGYTF. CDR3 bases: TGCAGCGTTGAAGGGCGGGGAAAAGACTATGGCTACACCTTC.

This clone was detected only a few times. This CDR3 reads CSVEQRTGGATDTQYF. CDR3 in DNA: TGCAGCGTTGAACAAAGGACAGGGGGAGCCACAGATACGCAGTATTTT. The chain recombines TRBV29-1 with TRBJ2-3, with 10 bases that match TRBD1. Germline V gene sequence: CDR1 SQVTM, CDR2 ANQGSEA. CDR3 length equals 16 residues. The V gene end was trimmed by 2 bases and the J gene end by 2 bases; junction bases not matched to a gene: 7.

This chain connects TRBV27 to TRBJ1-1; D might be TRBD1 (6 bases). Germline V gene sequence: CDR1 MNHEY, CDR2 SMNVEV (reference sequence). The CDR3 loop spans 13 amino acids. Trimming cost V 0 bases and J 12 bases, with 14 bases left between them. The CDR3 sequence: CASSLSYQGRTFF. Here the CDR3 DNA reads TGTGCCAGCAGTTTATCGTACCAGGGGAGGACTTTCTTT.

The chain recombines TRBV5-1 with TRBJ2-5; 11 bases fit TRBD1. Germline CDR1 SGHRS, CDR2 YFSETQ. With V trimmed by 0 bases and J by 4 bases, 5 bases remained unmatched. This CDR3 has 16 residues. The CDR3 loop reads CASSLGPGTGGETQYF. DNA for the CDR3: TGCGCCAGCAGCTTGGGCCCCGGGACAGGGGGAGAGACCCAGTACTTC.

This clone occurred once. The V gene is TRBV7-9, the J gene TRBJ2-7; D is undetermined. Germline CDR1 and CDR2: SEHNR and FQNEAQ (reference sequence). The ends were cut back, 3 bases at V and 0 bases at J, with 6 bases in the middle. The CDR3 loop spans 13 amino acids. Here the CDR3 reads CASSLDISYEQYF. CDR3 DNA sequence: TGTGCCAGCAGCTTGGATATCTCCTACGAGCAGTACTTC.

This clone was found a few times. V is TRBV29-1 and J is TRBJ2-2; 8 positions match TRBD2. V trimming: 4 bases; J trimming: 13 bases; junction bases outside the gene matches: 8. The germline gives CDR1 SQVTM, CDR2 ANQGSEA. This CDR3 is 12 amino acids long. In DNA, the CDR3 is TGCAGCGTTGCGGTAGCGGGAAGGGGGCTGTTTTTT. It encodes CSVAVAGRGLFF.

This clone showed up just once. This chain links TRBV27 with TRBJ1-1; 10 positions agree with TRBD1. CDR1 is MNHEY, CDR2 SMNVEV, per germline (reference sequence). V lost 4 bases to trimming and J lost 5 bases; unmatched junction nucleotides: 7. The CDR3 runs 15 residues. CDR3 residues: CASSSRQGAVTEAFF. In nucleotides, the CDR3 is TGTGCCAGCAGTTCACGACAGGGGGCGGTAACTGAAGCTTTCTTT.

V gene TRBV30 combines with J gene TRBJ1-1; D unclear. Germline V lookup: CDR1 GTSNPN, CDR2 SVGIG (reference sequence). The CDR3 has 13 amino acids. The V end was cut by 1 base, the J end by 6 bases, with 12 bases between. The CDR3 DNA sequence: TGTGCCTGGAGTGCTGGTATTGTCTCTGAAGCTTTCTTT. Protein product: CAWSAGIVSEAFF.

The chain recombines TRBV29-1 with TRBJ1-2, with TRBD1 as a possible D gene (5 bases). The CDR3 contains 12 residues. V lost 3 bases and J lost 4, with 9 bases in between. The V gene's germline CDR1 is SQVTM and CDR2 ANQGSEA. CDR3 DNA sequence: TGCAGCGTTGATCGGGGCGCCTATGGCTACACCTTC. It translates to CSVDRGAYGYTF.

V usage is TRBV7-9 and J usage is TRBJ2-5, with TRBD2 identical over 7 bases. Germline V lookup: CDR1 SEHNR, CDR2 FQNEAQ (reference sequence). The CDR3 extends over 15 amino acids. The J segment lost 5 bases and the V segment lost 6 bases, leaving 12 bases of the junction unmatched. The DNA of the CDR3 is TGTGCCAGCAGTCTTCGGAGCGGGATGGGGGAGACCCAGTACTTC. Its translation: CASSLRSGMGETQYF.

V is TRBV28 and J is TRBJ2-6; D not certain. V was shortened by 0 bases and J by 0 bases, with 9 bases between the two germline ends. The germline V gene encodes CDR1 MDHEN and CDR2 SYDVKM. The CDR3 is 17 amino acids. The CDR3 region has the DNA TGTGCCAGCAGTTTATGGAAACTAAACTCTGGGGCCAACGTCCTGACTTTC. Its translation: CASSLWKLNSGANVLTF.

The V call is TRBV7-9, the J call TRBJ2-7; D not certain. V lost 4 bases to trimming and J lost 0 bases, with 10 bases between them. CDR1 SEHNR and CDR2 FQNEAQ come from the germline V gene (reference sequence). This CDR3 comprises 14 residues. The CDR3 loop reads CASSSRALSYEQYF. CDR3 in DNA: TGTGCCAGCAGCTCCCGGGCCCTCTCCTACGAGCAGTACTTC.

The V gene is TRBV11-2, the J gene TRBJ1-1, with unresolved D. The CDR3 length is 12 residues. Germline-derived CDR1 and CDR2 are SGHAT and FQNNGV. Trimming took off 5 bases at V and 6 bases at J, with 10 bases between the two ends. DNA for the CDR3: TGTGCCAGCAGCCAAATTCGGGCTGAAGCTTTCTTT. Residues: CASSQIRAEAFF. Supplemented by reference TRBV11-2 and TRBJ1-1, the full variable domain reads EAGVAQSPRYKIIEKRQSVAFWCNPISGHATLYWYQQILGQGPKLLIQFQNNGVVDDSQLPKDRFSAERLKGVDSTLKIQPAKLEDSAVYLCASSQIRAEAFFGQGTRLTVV.

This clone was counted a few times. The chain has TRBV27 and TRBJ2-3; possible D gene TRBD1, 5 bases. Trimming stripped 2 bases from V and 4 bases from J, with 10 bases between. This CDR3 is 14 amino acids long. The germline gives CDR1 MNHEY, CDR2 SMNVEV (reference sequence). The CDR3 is CASSLQGFPDTQYF. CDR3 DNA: TGTGCCAGCAGTTTACAGGGATTCCCAGATACGCAGTATTTT.

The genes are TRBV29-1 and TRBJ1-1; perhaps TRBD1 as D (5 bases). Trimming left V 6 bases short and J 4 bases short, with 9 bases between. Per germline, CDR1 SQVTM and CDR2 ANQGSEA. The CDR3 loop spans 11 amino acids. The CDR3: CSVAGTTEAFF. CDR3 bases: TGCAGCGTCGCCGGGACCACTGAAGCTTTCTTT.

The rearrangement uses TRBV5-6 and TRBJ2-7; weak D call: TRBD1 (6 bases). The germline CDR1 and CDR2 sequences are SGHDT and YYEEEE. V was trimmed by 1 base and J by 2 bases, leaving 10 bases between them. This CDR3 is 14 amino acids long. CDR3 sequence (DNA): TGTGCCAGCAGCTTGTGGGGGCGTACCTACGAGCAGTACTTC. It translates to CASSLWGRTYEQYF. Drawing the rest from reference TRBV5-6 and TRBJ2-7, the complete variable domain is DAGVTQSPTHLIKTRGQQVTLRCSPKSGHDTVSWYQQALGQGPQFIFQYYEEEERQRGNFPDRFSGHQFPNYSSELNVNALLLGDSALYLCASSLWGRTYEQYFGPGTRLTVT.

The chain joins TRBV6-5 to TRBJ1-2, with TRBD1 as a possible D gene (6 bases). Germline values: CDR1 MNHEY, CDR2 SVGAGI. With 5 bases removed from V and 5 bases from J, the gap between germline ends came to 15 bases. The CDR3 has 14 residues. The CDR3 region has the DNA TGTGCCAGCAGTCTGGGGGGGGCGGAATATGGCTACACCTTC. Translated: CASSLGGAEYGYTF.